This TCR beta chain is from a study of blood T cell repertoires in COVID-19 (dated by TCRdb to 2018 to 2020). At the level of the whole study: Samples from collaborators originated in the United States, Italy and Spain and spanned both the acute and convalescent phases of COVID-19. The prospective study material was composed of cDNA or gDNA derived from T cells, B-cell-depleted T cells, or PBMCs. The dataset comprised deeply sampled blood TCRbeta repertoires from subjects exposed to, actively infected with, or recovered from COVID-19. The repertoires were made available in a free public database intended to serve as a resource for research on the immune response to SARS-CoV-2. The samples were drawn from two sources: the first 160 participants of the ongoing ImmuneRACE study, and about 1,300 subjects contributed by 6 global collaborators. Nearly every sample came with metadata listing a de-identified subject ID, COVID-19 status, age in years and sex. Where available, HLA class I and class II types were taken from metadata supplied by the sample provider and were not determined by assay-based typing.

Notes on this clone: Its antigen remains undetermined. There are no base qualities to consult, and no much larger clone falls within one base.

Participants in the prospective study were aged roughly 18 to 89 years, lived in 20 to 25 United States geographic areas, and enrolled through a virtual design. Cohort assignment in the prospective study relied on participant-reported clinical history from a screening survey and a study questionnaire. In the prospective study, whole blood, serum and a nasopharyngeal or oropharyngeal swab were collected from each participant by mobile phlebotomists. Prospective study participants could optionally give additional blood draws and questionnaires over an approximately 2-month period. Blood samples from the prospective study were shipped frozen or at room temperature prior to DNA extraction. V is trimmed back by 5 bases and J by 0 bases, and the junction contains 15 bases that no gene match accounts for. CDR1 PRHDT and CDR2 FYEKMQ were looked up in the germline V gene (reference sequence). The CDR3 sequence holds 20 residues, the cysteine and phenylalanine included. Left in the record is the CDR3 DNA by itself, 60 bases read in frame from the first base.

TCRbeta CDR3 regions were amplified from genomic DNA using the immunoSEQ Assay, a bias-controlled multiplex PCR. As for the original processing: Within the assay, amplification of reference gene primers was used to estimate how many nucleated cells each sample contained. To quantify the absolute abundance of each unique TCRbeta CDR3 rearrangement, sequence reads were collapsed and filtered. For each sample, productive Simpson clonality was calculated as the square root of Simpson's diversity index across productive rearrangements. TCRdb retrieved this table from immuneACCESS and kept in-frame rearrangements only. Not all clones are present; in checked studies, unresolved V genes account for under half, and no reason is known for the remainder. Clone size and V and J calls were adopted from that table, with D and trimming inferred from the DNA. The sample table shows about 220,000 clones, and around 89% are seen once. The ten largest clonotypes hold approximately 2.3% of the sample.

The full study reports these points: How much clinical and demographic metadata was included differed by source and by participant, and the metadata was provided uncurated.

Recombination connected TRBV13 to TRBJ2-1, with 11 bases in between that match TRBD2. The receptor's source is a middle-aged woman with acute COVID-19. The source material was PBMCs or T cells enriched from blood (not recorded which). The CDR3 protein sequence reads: CASSPRLAGISQSSYNEQFF. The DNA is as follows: TGTGCCAGCAGCCCAAGACTAGCGGGAATCAGTCAAAGCTCCTACAATGAGCAGTTCTTC.